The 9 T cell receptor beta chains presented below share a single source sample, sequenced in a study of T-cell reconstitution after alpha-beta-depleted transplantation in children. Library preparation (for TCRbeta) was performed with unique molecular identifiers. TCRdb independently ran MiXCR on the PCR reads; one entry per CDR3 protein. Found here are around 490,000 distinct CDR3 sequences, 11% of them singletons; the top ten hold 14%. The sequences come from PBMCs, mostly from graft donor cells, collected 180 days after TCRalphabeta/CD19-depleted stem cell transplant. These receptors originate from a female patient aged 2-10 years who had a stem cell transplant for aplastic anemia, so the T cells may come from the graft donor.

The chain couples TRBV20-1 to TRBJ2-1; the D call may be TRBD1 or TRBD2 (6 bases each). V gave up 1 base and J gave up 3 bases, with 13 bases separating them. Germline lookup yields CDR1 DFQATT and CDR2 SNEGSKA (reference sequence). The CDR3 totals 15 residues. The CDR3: CSARGGEGGYNEQFF. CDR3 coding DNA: TGCAGTGCTAGAGGAGGCGAGGGGGGCTACAATGAGCAGTTCTTC.

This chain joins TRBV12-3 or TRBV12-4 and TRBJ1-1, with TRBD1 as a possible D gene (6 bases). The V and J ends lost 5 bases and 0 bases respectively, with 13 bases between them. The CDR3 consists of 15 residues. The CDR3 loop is CASSIGQKLNTEAFF. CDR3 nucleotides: TGTGCCAGCAGTATAGGACAGAAATTGAACACTGAAGCTTTCTTT.

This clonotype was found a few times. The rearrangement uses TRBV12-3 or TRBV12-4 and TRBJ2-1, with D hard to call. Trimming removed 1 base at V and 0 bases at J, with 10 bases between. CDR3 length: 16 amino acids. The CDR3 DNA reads TGTGCCAGCAGTTTAGTAGATTGGAGCTCCTACAATGAGCAGTTCTTC. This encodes CASSLVDWSSYNEQFF.

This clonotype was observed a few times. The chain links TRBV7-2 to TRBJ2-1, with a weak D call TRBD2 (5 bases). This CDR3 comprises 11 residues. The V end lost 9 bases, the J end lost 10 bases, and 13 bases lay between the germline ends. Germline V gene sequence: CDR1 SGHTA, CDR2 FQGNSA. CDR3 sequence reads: CASTRPGEQFF. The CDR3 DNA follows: TGTGCCAGTACCCGCCCGGGGGAGCAGTTCTTC.

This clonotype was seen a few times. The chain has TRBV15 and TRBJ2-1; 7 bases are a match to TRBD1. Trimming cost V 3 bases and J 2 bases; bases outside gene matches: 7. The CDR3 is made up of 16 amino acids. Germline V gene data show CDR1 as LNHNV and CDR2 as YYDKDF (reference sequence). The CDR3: CATSSAHQGAYNEQFF. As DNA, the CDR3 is TGTGCCACCAGCAGCGCTCACCAGGGGGCCTACAATGAGCAGTTCTTC.

This chain's CDR3 is CASSLVVVSGRETQYF. CDR3 sequence (DNA): TGCGCCAGCAGCTTGGTGGTAGTCTCGGGGAGGGAGACCCAGTACTTC. J is TRBJ2-5 and V is TRBV5-1; tentatively, D is TRBD2 (6 bases). Trimming took 0 bases from V and 5 from J, leaving 17 bases between them. The germline gives CDR1 SGHRS, CDR2 YFSETQ. The CDR3 runs to 16 residues. The variable domain in full, with the rest retrieved from reference TRBV5-1 and TRBJ2-5, is KAGVTQTPRYLIKTRGQQVTLSCSPISGHRSVSWYQQTPGQGLQFLFEYFSETQRNKGNFPGRFSGRQFSNSRSEMNVSTLELGDSALYLCASSLVVVSGRETQYFGPGTRLLVL.

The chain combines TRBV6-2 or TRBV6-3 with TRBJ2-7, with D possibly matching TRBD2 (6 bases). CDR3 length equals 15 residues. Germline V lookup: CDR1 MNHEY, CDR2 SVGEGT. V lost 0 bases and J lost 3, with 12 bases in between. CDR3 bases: TGTGCCAGCAGTTACTCACTAGCAAAAGGCTACGAGCAGTACGTC. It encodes CASSYSLAKGYEQYV.

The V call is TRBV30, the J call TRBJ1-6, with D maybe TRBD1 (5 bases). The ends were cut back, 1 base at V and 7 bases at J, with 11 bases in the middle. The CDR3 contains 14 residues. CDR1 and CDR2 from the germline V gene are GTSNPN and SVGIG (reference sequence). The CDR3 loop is CAWSGDERNSPLHF. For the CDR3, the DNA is TGTGCCTGGAGTGGGGACGAGAGGAATTCACCCCTCCACTTT.

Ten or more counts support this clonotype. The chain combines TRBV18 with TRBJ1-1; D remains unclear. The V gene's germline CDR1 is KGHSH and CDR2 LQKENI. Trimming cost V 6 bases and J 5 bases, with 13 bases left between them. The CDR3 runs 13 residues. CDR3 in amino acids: CASSQLSGTEAFF. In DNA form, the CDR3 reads TGTGCCAGCTCCCAGCTTTCTGGAACTGAAGCTTTCTTT. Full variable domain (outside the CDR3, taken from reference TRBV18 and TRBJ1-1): NAGVMQNPRHLVRRRGQEARLRCSPMKGHSHVYWYRQLPEEGLKFMVYLQKENIIDESGMPKERFSAEFPKEGPSILRIQQVVRGDSAAYFCASSQLSGTEAFFGQGTRLTVV.